This T cell receptor beta chain was recorded in a study of cytomegalovirus exposure and HLA in healthy donors. Findings of the study overall: In presence/absence analyses, roughly uniform sequencing depth across donors was assumed. Judged likely to be a sequencing artifact was a cluster of highly shared sequence variants. A missense DCLRE1C variant was associated with V- and J-gene trimming of TCR beta chains in a later analysis, and an independent cohort replicated the association.

Concerning this clone itself: Its antigen remains unknown.

13 Jbeta primers and 60 Vbeta primers were used for the PCR. Assay used: immunoSEQ multiplex PCR; TCRdb lists only in-frame clones, some missing. The table records around 150,000 clones, about 80% of them present only once. In germline, CDR1 is SGHDT, CDR2 YYEEEE. The CDR3 has 16 amino acids. With 4 bases clipped from V and 0 bases from J, the junction kept 6 bases outside the gene matches. The sequenced material came from PBMCs. The genes are TRBV5-6 and TRBJ2-3; 9 bases map to TRBD1. The TCR comes from a man aged 18 to 35 in good health and CMV-seronegative. This chain's CDR3 is CASSLGQGWSTDTQYF. CDR3 sequence (DNA): TGTGCCAGCAGCCTTGGACAGGGGTGGAGCACAGATACGCAGTATTTT.